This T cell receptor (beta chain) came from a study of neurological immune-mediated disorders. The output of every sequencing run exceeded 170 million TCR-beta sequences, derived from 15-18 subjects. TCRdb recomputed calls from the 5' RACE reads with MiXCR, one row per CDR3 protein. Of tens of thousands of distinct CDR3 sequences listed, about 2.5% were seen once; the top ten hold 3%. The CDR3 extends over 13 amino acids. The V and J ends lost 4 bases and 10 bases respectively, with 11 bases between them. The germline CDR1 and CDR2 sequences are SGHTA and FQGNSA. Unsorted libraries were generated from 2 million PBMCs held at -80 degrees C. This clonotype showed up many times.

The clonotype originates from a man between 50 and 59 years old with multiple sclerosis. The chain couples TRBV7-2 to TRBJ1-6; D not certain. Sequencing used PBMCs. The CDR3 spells CASSSRPLSPLHF. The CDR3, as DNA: TGTGCCAGCAGCTCTAGACCCTTGTCACCCCTCCACTTT. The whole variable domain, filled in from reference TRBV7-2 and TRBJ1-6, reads GAGVSQSPSNKVTEKGKDVELRCDPISGHTALYWYRQSLGQGLEFLIYFQGNSAPDKSGLPSDRFSAERTGGSVSTLTIQRTQQEDSAVYLCASSSRPLSPLHFGNGTRLTVT.